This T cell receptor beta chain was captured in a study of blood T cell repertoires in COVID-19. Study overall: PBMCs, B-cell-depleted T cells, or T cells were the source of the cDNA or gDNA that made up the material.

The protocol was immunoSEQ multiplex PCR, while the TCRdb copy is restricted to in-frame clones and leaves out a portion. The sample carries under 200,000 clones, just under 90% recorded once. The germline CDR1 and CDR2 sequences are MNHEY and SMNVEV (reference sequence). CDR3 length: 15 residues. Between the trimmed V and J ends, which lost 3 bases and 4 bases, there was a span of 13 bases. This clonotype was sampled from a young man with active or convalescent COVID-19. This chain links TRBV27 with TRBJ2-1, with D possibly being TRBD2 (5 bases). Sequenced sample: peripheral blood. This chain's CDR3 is CASSLDWESYNEQFF. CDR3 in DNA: TGTGCCAGCAGTTTGGACTGGGAATCATACAATGAGCAGTTCTTC.